The present TCR beta chain was sequenced within a study of memory CD4+ T cells and cytomegalovirus serostatus. Turning to the study itself: Donors were healthy Belgian adults, 10 or so CMV seropositive and under 30 seronegative. General study points: About 40% of the roughly 150 known CMV-associated TCRbeta sequences appeared in CD4+ memory.

Per the original data handling: After removing out-of-frame reads, around 2,000,000 distinct TCRbeta sequences remained. Measured with immunoSEQ multiplex PCR; TCRdb has only the in-frame clones, and not every one. V, J and clone size reflect that table, while D and trimming were determined from the DNA. Among about 67,000 clones, roughly three quarters were seen once, and the ten largest hold about 4.3%. The sort gate was single viable CD3+CD4+CD8-CD45RO+ cells for memory CD4+ T cells. CD4+ T cells were isolated by positive magnetic selection. Germline V gene sequence: CDR1 SGHAT, CDR2 FQNNGV. CDR3 size: 16 residues. The ends were cut back, 2 bases at V and 4 bases at J, with 17 bases in the middle. A note on this clone: Its target is not known.

The chain employs TRBV11-2 and TRBJ1-1, with D possibly matching TRBD1 (5 bases). This receptor was identified in an adult in good health and CMV-seropositive. Sequenced sample: memory CD4+ T cells from blood. CDR3 amino acids: CASSLILGREATEAFF. The CDR3 DNA follows: TGTGCCAGCAGCTTAATTTTGGGCAGGGAGGCCACTGAAGCTTTCTTT.